This TCR beta chain was obtained from a study of TIL therapy for anti-PD-1-resistant metastatic lung cancer. Study summary: Patients then received nivolumab; progressors got lymphodepletion, TIL and IL-2. Tumors carried a median 1.5 non-synonymous mutations per megabase. General study findings and limits: After infusion, TIL clonotypes partly replaced peripheral T cells and declined over months.

The time point was: pre-treatment sample, taken before nivolumab and TIL therapy. The libraries were made with immunoSEQ v3. Survey-level samples got 2 million or so read pairs; deep-level samples got roughly 4.5-6.5 million. Sequencing used immunoSEQ multiplex PCR; TCRdb keeps in-frame clones, though not all of them. This table has approximately 45,000 clones, roughly 85% appearing once. This clone has more than one count but fewer than ten. Its antigen is undetermined. The CDR3 loop spans 15 amino acids. CDR1 and CDR2 (germline): SGHTA, FQGNSA. The ends were cut back, 3 bases at V and 6 bases at J, with 17 bases in the middle.

V gene TRBV7-2 combines with J gene TRBJ1-1; TRBD1 is a possible D gene (5 bases). The source is a man aged 65 to 79 with non-small cell lung cancer. The sequencing here drew on blood, taken at baseline. The CDR3 loop is CASSFRALGASEAFF. CDR3 in DNA: TGTGCCAGCAGCTTTCGGGCGCTCGGGGCCTCTGAAGCTTTCTTT.